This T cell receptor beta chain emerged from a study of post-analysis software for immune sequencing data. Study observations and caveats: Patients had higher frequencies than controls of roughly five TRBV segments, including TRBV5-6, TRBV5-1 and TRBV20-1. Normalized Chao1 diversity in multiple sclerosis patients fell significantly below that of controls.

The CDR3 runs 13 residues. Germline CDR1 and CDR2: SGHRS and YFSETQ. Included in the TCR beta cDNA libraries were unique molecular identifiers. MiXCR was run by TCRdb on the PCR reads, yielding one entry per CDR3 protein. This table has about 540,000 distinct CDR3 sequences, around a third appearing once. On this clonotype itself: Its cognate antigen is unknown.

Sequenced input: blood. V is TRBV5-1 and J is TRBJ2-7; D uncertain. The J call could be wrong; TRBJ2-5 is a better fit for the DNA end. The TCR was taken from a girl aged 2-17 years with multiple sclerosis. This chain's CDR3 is CASSLESGETQYF. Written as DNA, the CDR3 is TGCGCCAGCAGCTTGGAATCGGGAGAGACCCAGTACTTC.